The text below deals with one TCR beta chain. These data are taken from a study of beta chain features in type 1 diabetes. After removal of 1 base from V and 0 bases from J, the junction contained 2 bases not matched to a gene. CDR3 length: 16 residues. CDR1 is SGHNT and CDR2 is YENEEA in the germline V gene. All of the isolated RNA was reverse transcribed, so expressed TCRB transcripts were sequenced. The average output of naive, central memory and regulatory T cell samples was several million reads. This table comes from immunoSEQ multiplex PCR, and its TCRdb copy is limited to in-frame clones, with some not included. This repertoire shows under 950,000 clones, roughly 15% found once; its top ten account for 0.02% to 0.025%.

What was sequenced was naive CD4+ T cells from blood. The rearrangement joins TRBV11-3 to TRBJ2-2; 7 nucleotides match TRBD1. The receptor was isolated from a woman aged 18-29 years in good health. CDR3 amino acids: CASSLVGTANTGELFF. The DNA for the CDR3 is TGTGCCAGCAGCTTAGTCGGGACAGCGAACACCGGGGAGCTGTTTTTT.